The 7 T cell receptor beta chains below come from one sample, sequenced in a study of shared clonotypes between healthy human individuals (dated by TCRdb to about 2020). The library was produced with the immunoSEQ multiplex PCR assay. In TCRdb, the immuneACCESS table is reduced to in-frame sequences with V and J assigned. These tables do not hold every clone; where another copy was compared, an unresolved V gene accounts for under half, and the others remain unexplained. The sample records more than 550,000 clones, 72% of which are singletons. Less than 2% of the sample is taken by the ten largest. Sequenced: memory CD4+ T cells sorted from blood. Read against the paper, the sample's cell subset or site label means: CD45RA-negative fraction. The receptors derive from a woman in her twenties or thirties in good health.

This clone appeared a few times. The rearrangement uses TRBV30 and TRBJ2-7, with 16 bases aligning to TRBD2. Germline CDR1 reads GTSNPN; CDR2 reads SVGIG (reference sequence). V dropped 8 bases and J dropped 7; count of bases not matched to a gene: 5. This CDR3 comprises 13 residues. CDR3 residues: CASSGLAGGEQYF. The DNA of the CDR3 is TGTGCCAGCTCGGGACTAGCGGGAGGGGAGCAGTACTTC.

The rearrangement joins TRBV7-3 to TRBJ2-3; TRBD1 is a possible D gene (5 bases). Germline-derived CDR1 and CDR2 are SGHTA and FQGTGA. The V gene lost 6 bases and the J gene lost 4 bases, with 17 bases spanning the gap. The CDR3 is made up of 15 amino acids. The CDR3 spells CASSQGPGKPDTQYF. DNA of the CDR3: TGTGCCAGCAGTCAAGGACCAGGGAAGCCAGATACGCAGTATTTT. Full variable domain (missing parts from reference TRBV7-3 and TRBJ2-3): GAGVSQTPSNKVTEKGKYVELRCDPISGHTALYWYRQSLGQGPEFLIYFQGTGAADDSGLPNDRFFAVRPEGSVSTLKIQRTERGDSAVYLCASSQGPGKPDTQYFGPGTRLTVL.

Comment on this clone: Additional DNA sequences in this sample encode the identical CDR3. The J gene is TRBJ1-3, the V gene TRBV7-6; no firm D call. Germline CDR1 reads SGHVS; CDR2 reads FNYEAQ. The CDR3 contains 11 residues. Trimming took off 1 base at V and 5 bases at J, with 0 bases between the two ends. CDR3: CASSLGNTIYF. CDR3 in DNA: TGTGCCAGCAGCTTAGGAAACACCATATATTTT. Together with reference TRBV7-6 and TRBJ1-3, the CDR3 gives the full variable domain: GAGVSQSPRYKVTKRGQDVALRCDPISGHVSLYWYRQALGQGPEFLTYFNYEAQQDKSGLPNDRFSAERPEGSISTLTIQRTEQRDSAMYRCASSLGNTIYFGEGSWLTVV.

The rearrangement joins TRBV11-2 to TRBJ2-7; 12 bases fit TRBD2. CDR3 length equals 18 residues. V was pared by 1 base and J by 0 bases, with 7 bases of the junction left unmatched. CDR1 and CDR2 from the germline V gene are SGHAT and FQNNGV. The CDR3 is CASSLGGGLAGFSYEQYF. CDR3 nucleotides: TGTGCCAGCAGCTTAGGGGGGGGACTAGCGGGCTTCTCCTACGAGCAGTACTTC. The full variable domain, rest sourced from reference TRBV11-2 and TRBJ2-7, is EAGVAQSPRYKIIEKRQSVAFWCNPISGHATLYWYQQILGQGPKLLIQFQNNGVVDDSQLPKDRFSAERLKGVDSTLKIQPAKLEDSAVYLCASSLGGGLAGFSYEQYFGPGTRLTVT.

The chain uses TRBV6-5 and TRBJ2-7, with D tentatively TRBD1 or TRBD2 (5 bases each). Germline CDR1 and CDR2: MNHEY and SVGAGI. V lost 4 bases and J lost 5, with 21 bases in between. The CDR3 has 16 amino acids. CDR3 sequence: CASSFLFSGTWNEQYF. CDR3 DNA sequence: TGTGCCAGCAGTTTCTTGTTTAGTGGGACGTGGAACGAGCAGTACTTC.

The rearrangement uses TRBV21-1 and TRBJ1-5; TRBD1 is taken as the D call from the table, unchecked against the DNA. TRBV21-1 is given as a pseudogene. The CDR3 sequence is 19 residues long. The CDR3 loop reads CASTESGDRGPYSNQPQHF. As DNA, the CDR3 is TGTGCCAGCACCGAGTCGGGGGACAGGGGCCCCTATAGCAATCAGCCCCAGCATTTT.

The CDR3 reads CASRPTGINEQFF. The CDR3 coding sequence is TGTGCCAGCAGACCGACAGGGATTAATGAGCAGTTCTTC. V and J are TRBV28 and TRBJ2-1; 7 bases agree with TRBD1. Germline CDR1 MDHEN, CDR2 SYDVKM. The CDR3 has 13 residues. The J segment lost 7 bases and the V segment lost 6 bases, leaving 6 bases of the junction unmatched.